This T cell receptor beta chain was identified during a study of blood T cells in healthy people across ages. Then a second PCR, running about 6 to 11 cycles, was carried out with a sample-barcoded 5' primer and a J-beta primer mix. TCRdb itself ran the 5' RACE reads through MiXCR, one entry per CDR3 protein. Of around 900,000 distinct CDR3 sequences listed, roughly 47% are singletons. Germline CDR1 SGHAT, CDR2 FQNNGV. V lost 0 bases, J lost 11 bases, and 19 bases lay in between. CDR3 size: 15 residues. Sample: blood. The sequence came from a woman aged 55-69 years in good health. The rearrangement joins TRBV11-2 to TRBJ2-5; tentatively, D is TRBD1 or TRBD2 (5 bases each). CDR3 amino acids: CASSLDSGTFGEQYF. The CDR3, as DNA: TGTGCCAGCAGCTTAGATTCGGGGACCTTTGGGGAGCAGTACTTC. Combining the CDR3 with reference TRBV11-2 and TRBJ2-5 gives the whole variable domain EAGVAQSPRYKIIEKRQSVAFWCNPISGHATLYWYQQILGQGPKLLIQFQNNGVVDDSQLPKDRFSAERLKGVDSTLKIQPAKLEDSAVYLCASSLDSGTFGEQYFGPGTRLLVL.